These T cell receptor beta chains were read from a single sample in a study of low-dose radiotherapy and immunotherapy resistance in tumors. One entry per CDR3 protein results from TCRdb running MiXCR on the reads. The sample includes some 88,000 distinct CDR3 sequences, 8% to 10% of them seen just once. The sample in question was PBMCs, obtained before treatment. The receptor set was obtained from a male donor with prostate cancer. Both conserved end residues are part of each CDR3. A D gene is named only where the DNA matches it firmly. A clone size is listed for some rows: how often the clone was seen (once, few, many), or a class if it is expanded.

j_call	v_call	d_call	clone_size	cdr3_aa	cdr3_nt
TRBJ2-1	TRBV2	TRBD2	many	CASSRSSGRVNEQFF	TGTGCCAGCAGTAGAAGTAGCGGGAGGGTCAATGAGCAGTTCTTC
TRBJ2-3	TRBV5-1	.	many	CATNDLGGQTDTQYF	TGCGCCACCAACGATCTCGGGGGGCAGACAGATACGCAGTATTTT
TRBJ1-5	TRBV6-6	TRBD1	many	CASSSGGGGDQPQHF	TGTGCCAGCAGTTCGGGGGGAGGGGGCGATCAGCCCCAGCATTTT
TRBJ2-1	TRBV6-6	TRBD2	.	CASSSPNAGGLNEQFF	TGTGCCAGCAGTTCCCCAAACGCGGGAGGGTTAAATGAGCAGTTCTTC
TRBJ2-7	TRBV28	TRBD2	many	CAGRTSGAYEQYF	TGTGCCGGAAGGACTAGCGGAGCCTACGAGCAGTACTTC
TRBJ2-7	TRBV10-3	.	many	CAISGGTEQYF	TGTGCCATCAGTGGGGGAACTGAGCAGTACTTC
TRBJ1-4	TRBV4-1	.	many	CASLRGGDEKLFF	TGCGCCAGCCTAAGGGGGGGCGATGAAAAACTGTTTTTT
TRBJ2-1	TRBV7-3	TRBD2	many	CASSRRAGVSNNEQFF	TGTGCCAGCAGCCGCCGAGCGGGAGTTTCTAACAATGAGCAGTTCTTC
TRBJ2-7	TRBV20-1	TRBD2	many	CSAMSSGYEQYF	TGCAGTGCTATGTCTAGCGGGTACGAGCAGTACTTC
TRBJ2-7	TRBV5-5	TRBD2	.	CASSLDRRGTSSYEQYF	TGTGCCAGCAGCTTGGACAGGCGTGGGACTAGTTCCTACGAGCAGTACTTC
TRBJ1-6	TRBV2	.	few	CASRPEGGNSPLHF	TGTGCCAGCAGGCCGGAGGGGGGGAATTCACCCCTCCACTTT
TRBJ1-1	TRBV2	TRBD1	many	CASSGQGPNTEAFF	TGTGCCAGCAGTGGACAGGGGCCGAACACTGAAGCTTTCTTT
TRBJ2-3	TRBV20-1	.	many	CSARDGYTQYF	TGCAGTGCTAGAGATGGCTATACGCAGTATTTT
TRBJ2-6	TRBV30	.	few	CAWDTGVWTANVLTF	TGTGCCTGGGATACCGGGGTATGGACGGCCAACGTCCTGACTTTC
TRBJ2-6	TRBV28	TRBD2	.	CASNSGSYALRANVLTF	TGTGCCAGCAATAGCGGGAGCTATGCCCTCCGGGCCAACGTCCTGACTTTC
TRBJ2-7	TRBV4-2	TRBD2	many	CASSQDLAGSLYEQYF	TGTGCCAGCAGCCAAGACCTAGCGGGATCCCTCTACGAGCAGTACTTC
TRBJ2-2	TRBV7-9	TRBD2	many	CASSSLRGASTGELFF	TGTGCCAGCAGCTCCCTGCGGGGGGCGAGCACCGGGGAGCTGTTTTTT
TRBJ2-5	TRBV11-1	TRBD2	many	CASLHSGNGQETQYF	TGTGCCAGCCTCCACAGCGGGAATGGGCAAGAGACCCAGTACTTC
TRBJ2-7	TRBV9	.	many	CASSVDFREQYF	TGTGCCAGCAGCGTAGACTTCCGCGAGCAGTACTTC
TRBJ2-1	TRBV3-1	TRBD2	.	CASSQEVTSGVYNEQFF	TGTGCCAGCAGCCAAGAAGTGACTAGCGGGGTCTACAATGAGCAGTTCTTC
TRBJ2-7	TRBV7-2	.	many	CASSLVASADEQYF	TGTGCCAGCAGCTTAGTGGCTAGCGCCGACGAGCAGTACTTC
TRBJ2-5	TRBV7-9	.	many	CASSLPPWETQYF	TGTGCCAGCAGCCTCCCGCCTTGGGAGACCCAGTACTTC
TRBJ2-7	TRBV5-4	.	.	CASSPGYAYEQYF	TGTGCCAGCAGCCCAGGGTACGCCTACGAGCAGTACTTC
TRBJ1-5	TRBV28	.	many	CASSFRSTDSNQPQHF	TGTGCCAGCAGTTTTCGAAGTACGGATAGCAATCAGCCCCAGCATTTT
TRBJ2-5	TRBV29-1	TRBD1	many	CSVEGGLGQGFQETQYF	TGCAGCGTTGAAGGAGGACTTGGACAGGGGTTCCAAGAGACCCAGTACTTC
TRBJ1-4	TRBV28	.	many	CASSLRGEKLFF	TGTGCCAGCAGTTTGAGGGGTGAAAAACTGTTTTTT
TRBJ1-2	TRBV7-9	.	.	CASSRTPGQANYGYTF	TGTGCCAGCAGCCGAACGCCAGGGCAAGCAAACTATGGCTACACCTTC
TRBJ2-7	TRBV20-1	.	many	CSARDSITGSYEQYF	TGCAGTGCTAGAGATAGTATAACAGGCTCCTACGAGCAGTACTTC
TRBJ1-4	TRBV7-8	TRBD1	many	CASSLGQGVGEKLFF	TGTGCCAGCAGCTTAGGACAGGGCGTGGGTGAAAAACTGTTTTTT
TRBJ1-5	TRBV20-1	TRBD1	many	CSARGQQLMGNQPQHF	TGCAGTGCGAGGGGACAGCAATTAATGGGCAATCAGCCCCAGCATTTT
TRBJ1-3	TRBV6-5	.	many	CASSRQSASGNTIYF	TGTGCCAGCAGCCGACAGTCCGCCTCTGGAAACACCATATATTTT
TRBJ2-7	TRBV20-1	TRBD2	many	CSARGLAGRGSYEQYF	TGCAGTGCTAGGGGACTAGCGGGAAGAGGTTCCTACGAGCAGTACTTC
TRBJ2-3	TRBV27	.	many	CASSFFGSTDTQYF	TGTGCCAGCAGTTTCTTCGGAAGCACAGATACGCAGTATTTT
TRBJ2-7	TRBV19	TRBD1	many	CASSEDRESDEQYF	TGTGCCAGTAGTGAAGACAGGGAGTCCGACGAGCAGTACTTC
TRBJ2-2	TRBV12-3/TRBV12-4	.	many	CASSDQRNTGELFF	TGTGCCAGCAGTGATCAGAGAAACACCGGGGAGCTGTTTTTT
TRBJ2-3	TRBV18	.	.	CASSPRGFGTDTQYF	TGTGCCAGCTCACCCCGGGGTTTCGGAACAGATACGCAGTATTTT
TRBJ1-2	TRBV5-5	.	many	CASSLDGRVEGYTF	TGTGCCAGCAGCTTGGACGGAAGGGTTGAGGGCTACACCTTC
TRBJ2-7	TRBV4-3	.	many	CASSQSFGLQYEQYF	TGCGCCAGCAGCCAAAGCTTCGGACTCCAGTACGAGCAGTACTTC
TRBJ2-2	TRBV5-1	.	many	CASTYENTGELFF	TGCGCCAGCACTTACGAGAACACCGGGGAGCTGTTTTTT
TRBJ1-2	TRBV5-1	.	.	CARTGYGYTF	TGCGCCAGAACAGGCTATGGCTACACCTTC
TRBJ2-7	TRBV5-6	.	many	CASSPGQSYEQYF	TGTGCCAGCAGCCCGGGGCAGTCCTACGAGCAGTACTTC
TRBJ2-5	TRBV4-1	.	many	CASSHLQGPETQYF	TGCGCCAGCAGCCACTTGCAGGGGCCCGAGACCCAGTACTTC
TRBJ2-7	TRBV7-3	TRBD2	.	CASSRSGRPPFAEQYF	TGTGCCAGCAGCCGTAGCGGGAGGCCCCCATTCGCCGAGCAGTACTTC
TRBJ2-1	TRBV6-1	.	many	CASQQGGSYNEQFF	TGTGCCAGCCAACAGGGTGGCTCCTACAATGAGCAGTTCTTC
TRBJ1-5	TRBV28	TRBD1	many	CASRKQGAGNQPQHF	TGTGCCAGCAGGAAACAGGGGGCCGGCAATCAGCCCCAGCATTTT
TRBJ2-4	TRBV20-1	.	many	CSGVGGAKNIQYF	TGCAGTGGGGTGGGTGGGGCCAAAAACATTCAGTACTTC
TRBJ2-1	TRBV14	TRBD2	many	CASSLGLAVYNEQFF	TGTGCCAGCAGCCTAGGACTAGCGGTGTACAATGAGCAGTTCTTC
TRBJ2-3	TRBV13	.	few	CASSVIQGTDTQYF	TGTGCCAGCAGTGTTATACAAGGCACAGATACGCAGTATTTT
TRBJ2-5	TRBV4-3	.	many	CASSQDGLSRETQYF	TGCGCCAGCAGCCAAGATGGCCTGAGTAGGGAGACCCAGTACTTC
TRBJ2-5	TRBV29-1	.	many	CSTASQGGETQYF	TGCAGCACAGCGTCACAGGGAGGAGAGACCCAGTACTTC
TRBJ2-3	TRBV29-1	.	many	CSAAGGGTDTQYF	TGCAGCGCGGCAGGTGGGGGTACAGATACGCAGTATTTT
TRBJ2-2	TRBV5-1	TRBD2	medium-sized	CASSLTRLAVGGAGELFF	TGCGCCAGCAGCTTAACGAGACTAGCGGTCGGAGGGGCCGGGGAGCTGTTTTTT
TRBJ1-2	TRBV7-9	.	few	CASSMILGTGGYTF	TGTGCCAGCAGCATGATTTTAGGTACAGGCGGCTACACCTTC
TRBJ2-1	TRBV27	.	many	CASSLIGDNEQFF	TGTGCCAGCAGTTTAATAGGGGACAATGAGCAGTTCTTC
TRBJ2-1	TRBV20-1	.	many	CSASDSGNEQFF	TGCAGTGCTAGCGACTCAGGGAATGAGCAGTTCTTC
TRBJ2-7	TRBV20-1	TRBD1	many	CSPTGVAYEQYF	TGCAGTCCGACAGGGGTGGCCTACGAGCAGTACTTC
TRBJ2-7	TRBV7-2	.	many	CASSLATTGILGEQYF	TGTGCCAGCAGCTTAGCGACGACGGGAATCTTGGGCGAGCAGTACTTC
TRBJ2-7	TRBV7-3	TRBD2	many	CASSLQGLAGGEQYF	TGTGCCAGCAGCTTACAGGGACTAGCGGGAGGGGAGCAGTACTTC
TRBJ2-1	TRBV29-1	.	many	CSVGVSGAYNEQFF	TGCAGCGTGGGGGTTTCGGGGGCTTACAATGAGCAGTTCTTC